This entry describes one TCR beta chain. Its antigen is as yet unknown. With constant-segment primers, 5'RACE yielded cDNA libraries of TCR alpha and TCR beta that carried sample barcodes and UMIs. A single record per CDR3 protein comes from TCRdb applying MiXCR to the 5' RACE reads. The sample lists around 110,000 distinct CDR3 sequences, around 15% occurring once. This record comes from a study of T-cell memory formation after mild COVID-19. This CDR3 contains 15 residues. V shed 0 bases and J shed 8 bases, with 14 bases lying between them. Germline V gene lookup returns CDR1 SGDLS and CDR2 YYNGEE. General observations from the study: Day 37-peaking second-wave clones had unconfirmed SARS-CoV-2 specificity.

The J gene is TRBJ1-4, the V gene TRBV9; unclear D gene. Sequencing input: PBMCs or a T cell subset sorted from them (not recorded which). The receptor was isolated from an adult woman who had mild COVID-19 (a few samples of this study predate the infection). Cell type and time point are not known. As DNA, the CDR3 is TGTGCCAGCAGCGTAGGGGAAGCAATCACCGAAAAACTGTTTTTT. It translates to CASSVGEAITEKLFF.